This TCR beta chain was documented in a study of T cell clonality in common variable immunodeficiency. Study findings and constraints: CVID subjects showed higher TCRbeta clonality than healthy controls. Shared TCRbeta clones were fewer between CVID subjects than controls.

This clone was observed many times. What it binds is not known. With the read ending 3 residues before the CDR3 end, the germline J gene is used to fill in that end. Patients and controls were mostly of Caucasian heritage. This CDR3 is built from 13 residues. The V end was cut by 4 bases, the J end by 8 bases, with 12 bases between. Germline V gene lookup returns CDR1 SGDLS and CDR2 YYNGEE. Data came from immunoSEQ multiplex PCR; TCRdb stores just in-frame clones and leaves some out. The repertoire yields approximately 64,000 clones, none seen only once; the top ten contain about 1.8%. The chain has TRBV9 and TRBJ1-4, with TRBD1 as a possible D gene (5 bases). Input material: peripheral blood mononuclear cells. This sequence originates from a person between 18 and 70 years old in good health. The DNA read from the CDR3 is TGTGCCAGCAGCCGTTCAGGGTTAGAAAAA. Its protein product is CASSRSGLEK. The whole CDR3 sequence reads CASSRSGLEKLFF.